The sequence of this T cell receptor beta chain was determined in a study of Ad26.COV2.S vaccination and SARS-CoV-2 variants. Treatment: 15 to 20 received Ad26.COV2.S at low or high dose, single or two shots; several received placebo; per-sample allocation not given. Sampling took place 63 days after the first vaccine or placebo injection. Boston supplied an adult donor aged 18-55 years. This CDR3 has 15 residues. Per germline, CDR1 LNHDA and CDR2 SQIVND (reference sequence). V lost 6 bases to trimming and J lost 2 bases; unmatched junction nucleotides: 4. This clone was seen once. The repertoire was sequenced with immunoSEQ multiplex PCR; TCRdb's copy has only in-frame clones and lacks some. This sample has some 480,000 clones, with approximately 88% found just once.

The gene calls are TRBV19 and TRBJ2-1; 10 bases agree with TRBD1. The source of this sequence is a person between 18 and 60 years old who received the Ad26.COV2.S COVID-19 vaccine or a placebo. Sequencing used peripheral blood, obtained in a trial of Ad26.COV2.S vaccine versus placebo. The CDR3 DNA reads TGTGCCAGTAGCCAGACAGGGGGCGCCTACAATGAGCAGTTCTTC. The encoded protein is CASSQTGGAYNEQFF.